This T cell receptor (beta chain) came from a study of blood T cell repertoires in COVID-19. About the study: Whether acute or convalescent, the COVID-19 samples came from the United States, Italy and Spain. PBMCs, B-cell-depleted T cells, or T cells were the source of the cDNA or gDNA that made up the material.

Per the original data handling: Counts of nucleated cells, estimated from reference gene primer amplification, were obtained. Method: immunoSEQ multiplex PCR; TCRdb's copy keeps in-frame clones and lacks some. V, J and clone size derive from that table, while D and trimming were established from the DNA sequence. Of some 150,000 clones in the sample, 80% to 90% were seen once. The J segment lost 2 bases and the V segment lost 7 bases, leaving 2 bases of the junction unmatched. This CDR3 spans 13 amino acids. Germline V gives CDR1 SQVTM, CDR2 ANQGSEA. The origin of this receptor is a woman aged 50 to 65 with active or convalescent COVID-19. Specimen: peripheral blood. V is TRBV29-1 and J is TRBJ1-5; 10 nucleotides match TRBD1. In DNA form, the CDR3 reads TGCAGCGCCGGGACAGGGGGCAATCAGCCCCAGCATTTT. Its translation: CSAGTGGNQPQHF. Using reference TRBV29-1 and TRBJ1-5 for the parts outside the CDR3, the full variable domain is SAVISQKPSRDICQRGTSLTIQCQVDSQVTMMFWYRQQPGQSLTLIATANQGSEATYESGFVIDKFPISRPNLTFSTLTVSNMSPEDSSIYLCSAGTGGNQPQHFGDGTRLSIL.